Each of the 32 T cell receptor beta chains below was sequenced from the same sample in a study of blood T cell repertoires in COVID-19. The repertoire was sequenced with immunoSEQ multiplex PCR; TCRdb's copy has only in-frame clones and lacks some. Of some 85,000 clones in the sample, under 80% are singletons; the top ten hold around 20%. The source material was peripheral blood. The receptors come from a woman of 80 years or more with active or convalescent COVID-19.

This clone was detected many times. The rearrangement joins TRBV6-6 to TRBJ1-2, with D possibly TRBD1 on 5 matching bases. CDR3 length: 10 amino acids. Germline lookup yields CDR1 MNHNY and CDR2 SVGAGI (reference sequence). Trimming shortened V by 6 bases and J by 11 bases, and 10 bases separated the two germline ends. As DNA, the CDR3 is TGTGCCAGCAGCAACAAGGGGTACACCTTC. Translation: CASSNKGYTF.

The chain has TRBV3-1 (or the pseudogene TRBV3-2) and TRBJ2-5, with TRBD2 as a possible D gene (5 bases). This CDR3 contains 15 residues. Germline assignment: CDR1 LGHDT and CDR2 YNNKEL (reference sequence). Trimming shortened V by 1 base and J by 4 bases, and 13 bases separated the two germline ends. The CDR3 protein is CASSQGLVGAETQYF. The CDR3 DNA reads as TGTGCCAGCAGCCAAGGCCTCGTGGGAGCAGAGACCCAGTACTTC.

The chain recombines TRBV29-1 with TRBJ1-2; 7 nucleotides match TRBD1. Per the germline V gene, CDR1 is SQVTM and CDR2 is ANQGSEA. The V segment lost 8 bases and the J segment 6 bases; nucleotides outside the gene matches: 6. CDR3 length: 11 residues. CDR3 bases: TGCAGCAAAACAGGGGTAGATGGCTACACCTTC. This encodes CSKTGVDGYTF.

The chain joins TRBV7-3 to TRBJ2-1; D is uncertain. The CDR3 spans 15 residues. V dropped 0 bases and J dropped 8 bases, with 14 bases sitting between them. From germline, CDR1 is SGHTA and CDR2 FQGTGA. The CDR3 nucleotides read TGTGCCAGCAGCTTAACACCACTGAGCATCGATGAGCAGTTCTTC. Protein sequence: CASSLTPLSIDEQFF.

The V and J genes are TRBV5-4 and TRBJ1-6; possibly TRBD1 for D (6 bases). The CDR3 is 14 amino acids. Germline assignment: CDR1 SGHNT and CDR2 YYREEE (reference sequence). V was shortened by 2 bases and J by 7 bases, with 10 bases between the two germline ends. The DNA of the CDR3 is TGTGCCAGCAGCTTACAGGGCGGGAATTCACCCCTCCACTTT. Protein product: CASSLQGGNSPLHF.

This rearrangement joins TRBV5-8 to TRBJ2-7, with D unresolved. V was cut by 0 bases and J by 1 base, with 14 bases left in between. CDR1 is SGHTS and CDR2 is YDEGEE in the germline V gene. This CDR3 comprises 16 residues. The CDR3 protein is CASSLAPATISYEQYF. The CDR3 DNA follows: TGTGCCAGCAGCTTGGCACCCGCCACTATATCCTACGAGCAGTACTTC.

J is TRBJ2-7 and V is TRBV18, with D maybe TRBD1 (6 bases). Trimming removed 2 bases from V and 4 bases from J, with 9 bases in between. The V gene's germline CDR1 is KGHSH and CDR2 LQKENI. This CDR3 is built from 13 residues. In DNA form, the CDR3 reads TGTGCCAGCTCACCAGGGGGCAAGTACGAGCAGTACTTC. It translates to CASSPGGKYEQYF.

J is TRBJ1-2 and V is TRBV19; 8 nucleotides match TRBD1. The V segment lost 5 bases and the J segment 6 bases; nucleotides outside the gene matches: 8. There are 14 residues in the CDR3. In germline, CDR1 is LNHDA, CDR2 SQIVND (reference sequence). CDR3 residues: CASSPSRDRNGYTF. CDR3 nucleotides: TGTGCCAGTAGTCCCTCCCGGGACAGGAATGGCTACACCTTC.

The chain uses TRBV5-6 and TRBJ2-7; maybe TRBD1 (6 bases). The V end lost 4 bases, the J end lost 2 bases, and 16 bases lay between the germline ends. Germline loops: CDR1 SGHDT, CDR2 YYEEEE. The CDR3 is 15 amino acids. The CDR3, as DNA: TGTGCCAGCAGCGAGGCAGGACAGTACCCCTACGAGCAGTACTTC. Encoded protein: CASSEAGQYPYEQYF.

The CDR3 coding sequence is TGTGCCAGCAGCTTATCAGCAGACATGAACACTGAAGCTTTCTTT. Translating it yields CASSLSADMNTEAFF. The chain employs TRBV7-2 and TRBJ1-1; D gene unclear. The V gene lost 2 bases and the J gene lost 0 bases, with 10 bases spanning the gap. Germline values: CDR1 SGHTA, CDR2 FQGNSA. The CDR3 loop spans 15 amino acids.

The V and J genes are TRBV5-4 and TRBJ2-3; 7 bases fit TRBD1. Germline V gene sequence: CDR1 SGHNT, CDR2 YYREEE (reference sequence). V gave up 6 bases and J gave up 6 bases; unmatched junction bases: 7. The CDR3 covers 13 residues. The CDR3 nucleotides are TGTGCCAGCAACACAGGGGCGGCCGATACGCAGTATTTT. Amino acids: CASNTGAADTQYF.

The chain is built from TRBV10-2 and TRBJ2-1; 11 nucleotides line up with TRBD2. Germline values: CDR1 WSHSY, CDR2 SAAADI. CDR3 length: 14 residues. After removal of 6 bases from V and 5 bases from J, the junction contained 3 bases not matched to a gene. CDR3 nucleotide sequence: TGCGCCAGCAGCTCGGGACTAGCGGACAATGAGCAGTTCTTC. Its protein is CASSSGLADNEQFF.

This chain links TRBV6-2 or TRBV6-3 with TRBJ2-2; D might be TRBD1 (5 bases). Germline CDR1 is MNHEY and CDR2 is SVGEGT. This CDR3 region has 15 residues. Trimming took off 2 bases at V and 4 bases at J, with 11 bases between the two ends. The CDR3 coding sequence is TGTGCCAGCAGTTACAGGGGATTGGCCACCGGGGAGCTGTTTTTT. Translation gives CASSYRGLATGELFF.

This clone was seen a single time. The chain joins TRBV19 to TRBJ1-3; the D is unclear. CDR3 length: 15 amino acids. Deletions cut 5 bases from V and 0 bases from J, with 11 bases between. Germline loops: CDR1 LNHDA, CDR2 SQIVND (reference sequence). In DNA, the CDR3 is TGTGCCAGTAGTGTCTCTCTATACTCTGGAAACACCATATATTTT. It specifies CASSVSLYSGNTIYF.

The gene calls are TRBV19 and TRBJ2-2; 9 nucleotides match TRBD1. The CDR3 contains 15 residues. The germline CDR1 and CDR2 sequences are LNHDA and SQIVND (reference sequence). V lost 7 bases, J lost 4 bases, and 7 bases stayed unmatched. The CDR3 is CASTQQGASTGELFF. CDR3 DNA sequence: TGTGCCAGTACCCAACAGGGGGCCTCCACCGGGGAGCTGTTTTTT.

CDR3 sequence: CASSTSLGTSTDTQYF. CDR3 nucleotides: TGTGCCAGCAGTACCAGCCTAGGGACTAGCACAGATACGCAGTATTTT. This chain connects TRBV28 to TRBJ2-3; D is perhaps TRBD2 (6 bases). CDR3 length: 16 amino acids. Per the germline V gene, CDR1 is MDHEN and CDR2 is SYDVKM. Trimming left V 5 bases short and J 0 bases short, with 15 bases between.

This chain connects TRBV6-5 to TRBJ2-7; 7 nucleotides align to TRBD1. The germline gives CDR1 MNHEY, CDR2 SVGAGI. The CDR3 spans 15 residues. The J segment lost 5 bases and the V segment lost 2 bases, leaving 9 bases of the junction unmatched. In DNA form, the CDR3 reads TGTGCCAGCAGTTACCTTGGACAGGAAGGTAACGAGCAGTACTTC. Translated, it gives CASSYLGQEGNEQYF.

The chain has TRBV5-4 and TRBJ1-6, with D hard to call. In germline, CDR1 is SGHNT, CDR2 YYREEE (reference sequence). CDR3 length equals 15 residues. Trimming stripped 0 bases from V and 7 bases from J, with 11 bases between. The CDR3 protein is CASSLGAGLNSPLHF. The DNA of the CDR3 is TGTGCCAGCAGCTTGGGAGCAGGTCTAAATTCACCCCTCCACTTT.

This clone was seen a single time. The chain recombines TRBV13 with TRBJ2-3, with TRBD2 matching 8 bases. J lost 5 bases, V lost 9 bases, and 10 bases had no gene match. Germline V gene data show CDR1 as PRHDT and CDR2 as FYEKMQ (reference sequence). This CDR3 region has 14 residues. The DNA of the CDR3 is TGTGCCAGTGGGGACCGGGGGGGGAGAGATACGCAGTATTTT. Its translation: CASGDRGGRDTQYF.

The count of this clone is one. This chain uses TRBV29-1 with TRBJ2-1; maybe TRBD1 (5 bases). The CDR3 loop spans 15 amino acids. CDR1 SQVTM and CDR2 ANQGSEA come from the germline V gene. The germline V and J ends were trimmed by 7 bases and 2 bases, with 18 bases remaining between them. CDR3 residues: CSALDSDTPYNEQFF. CDR3 bases: TGCAGCGCCCTTGATTCGGACACTCCCTACAATGAGCAGTTCTTC.

The CDR3 nucleotides are TGCAGTGCTAGTCTACCAAACACCGGGGAGCTGTTTTTT. It encodes CSASLPNTGELFF. The chain couples TRBV20-1 to TRBJ2-2, with D unclear. The CDR3 runs 13 residues. Germline values: CDR1 DFQATT, CDR2 SNEGSKA (reference sequence). The germline V and J ends were trimmed by 3 bases and 2 bases, with 7 bases remaining between them.

This clone was found once. The V and J genes are TRBV2 and TRBJ1-6; unclear D gene. The CDR3 contains 16 residues. CDR1 SNHLY and CDR2 FYNNEI come from the germline V gene. The ends were cut back, 4 bases at V and 0 bases at J, with 10 bases in the middle. Here the CDR3 DNA reads TGTGCCAGCAGTGCGAGCACCACCTCCTATAATTCACCCCTCCACTTT. Translation gives CASSASTTSYNSPLHF.

The V and J genes are TRBV11-3 and TRBJ2-5, with D possibly matching TRBD2 (6 bases). This CDR3 comprises 13 residues. Germline CDR1 SGHNT, CDR2 YENEEA. V lost 1 base and J lost 9, with 12 bases in between. CDR3 amino acids: CASSLGPGGAQYF. The CDR3 nucleotides read TGTGCCAGCAGCTTAGGGCCTGGCGGGGCCCAGTACTTC. Full variable domain (missing parts from reference TRBV11-3 and TRBJ2-5): EAGVVQSPRYKIIEKKQPVAFWCNPISGHNTLYWYLQNLGQGPELLIRYENEEAVDDSQLPKDRFSAERLKGVDSTLKIQPAELGDSAVYLCASSLGPGGAQYFGPGTRLLVL.

The genes are TRBV6-2 or TRBV6-3 and TRBJ2-7; D is uncertain. There are 12 residues in the CDR3. Between the trimmed V and J ends, which lost 6 bases and 0 bases, there was a span of 6 bases. Germline-derived CDR1 and CDR2 are MNHEY and SVGEGT. CDR3 nucleotide sequence: TGTGCCAGCAGCTCTACCTCCTACGAGCAGTACTTC. Amino acids: CASSSTSYEQYF.

The rearrangement uses TRBV5-4 and TRBJ1-4; 12 nucleotides agree with TRBD1. Germline loops: CDR1 SGHNT, CDR2 YYREEE (reference sequence). Trimming at V came to 3 bases and at J to 3 bases, leaving 9 bases not matched to a gene. CDR3 length equals 18 residues. CDR3 region: CASSSGGTGGSPNEKLFF. The DNA for the CDR3 is TGTGCCAGCAGCTCCGGGGGGACAGGGGGCTCACCTAATGAAAAACTGTTTTTT.

The chain joins TRBV29-1 to TRBJ1-2; TRBD1 might be the D (5 bases). The V and J ends lost 3 bases and 4 bases respectively, with 12 bases between them. CDR3 length equals 13 residues. Germline-derived CDR1 and CDR2 are SQVTM and ANQGSEA. CDR3 sequence reads: CSVETKQAYGYTF. CDR3 coding DNA: TGCAGCGTTGAGACGAAACAGGCCTATGGCTACACCTTC. Full variable domain (outside the CDR3, taken from reference TRBV29-1 and TRBJ1-2): SAVISQKPSRDICQRGTSLTIQCQVDSQVTMMFWYRQQPGQSLTLIATANQGSEATYESGFVIDKFPISRPNLTFSTLTVSNMSPEDSSIYLCSVETKQAYGYTFGSGTRLTVV.

V and J are TRBV19 and TRBJ1-5; D ambiguous. The CDR3 runs 15 residues. V was clipped by 7 bases and J by 2 bases, with 15 bases between them. Germline V gives CDR1 LNHDA, CDR2 SQIVND (reference sequence). CDR3 DNA sequence: TGTGCCAGTATTGCGGGCGGGGATCGCAATCAGCCCCAGCATTTT. It codes for CASIAGGDRNQPQHF.

The chain couples TRBV2 to TRBJ2-2; TRBD1 might be the D (5 bases). Per the germline V gene, CDR1 is SNHLY and CDR2 is FYNNEI. The CDR3 covers 14 residues. Trimming removed 6 bases from V and 2 bases from J, with 10 bases in between. The DNA of the CDR3 is TGTGCCAGCAGCAGGGCTTCAAACACCGGGGAGCTGTTTTTT. This sequence encodes CASSRASNTGELFF. Filled out from reference TRBV2 and TRBJ2-2, the complete variable domain reads EPEVTQTPSHQVTQMGQEVILRCVPISNHLYFYWYRQILGQKVEFLVSFYNNEISEKSEIFDDQFSVERPDGSNFTLKIRSTKLEDSAMYFCASSRASNTGELFFGEGSRLTVL.

The chain links TRBV4-3 to TRBJ1-1; tentatively, D is TRBD1 (5 bases). The germline V gene has CDR1 LGHNA and CDR2 YSLEER. This CDR3 has 16 residues. Deletions cut 4 bases from V and 6 bases from J, with 21 bases between. CDR3 residues: CASSRGYPDKGAEAFF. For the CDR3, the DNA is TGCGCCAGCAGCCGGGGCTATCCTGACAAGGGCGCTGAAGCTTTCTTT.

V gene TRBV2 combines with J gene TRBJ1-4; TRBD1 aligns across 7 bases. With 8 bases clipped from V and 8 bases from J, the junction kept 5 bases outside the gene matches. The CDR3 runs to 12 residues. The germline CDR1 and CDR2 sequences are SNHLY and FYNNEI. The CDR3 DNA follows: TGTGCCAGCGGAACAGGGGAGGAAAAACTGTTTTTT. This translates into CASGTGEEKLFF.

V is TRBV30 and J is TRBJ1-2; D gene uncertain. This CDR3 is built from 14 residues. Between the trimmed V and J ends, which lost 3 bases and 4 bases, there was a span of 15 bases. CDR1 is GTSNPN, CDR2 SVGIG, per germline (reference sequence). The CDR3 coding sequence is TGTGCCTGGAGGGTCGGGAGCCTCGCCTATGGCTACACCTTC. Residues: CAWRVGSLAYGYTF.

This clone was seen a handful of times. The V call is TRBV5-3, the J call TRBJ2-5; D perhaps matches TRBD2 (5 bases). TRBV5-3 is classed as an ORF, of uncertain function. This CDR3 comprises 13 residues. The V end was cut by 2 bases, the J end by 3 bases, with 8 bases between. CDR3 in DNA: TGTGCCAGAAGCTTTGCCGGGGAAGAGACCCAGTACTTC. Translated: CARSFAGEETQYF.